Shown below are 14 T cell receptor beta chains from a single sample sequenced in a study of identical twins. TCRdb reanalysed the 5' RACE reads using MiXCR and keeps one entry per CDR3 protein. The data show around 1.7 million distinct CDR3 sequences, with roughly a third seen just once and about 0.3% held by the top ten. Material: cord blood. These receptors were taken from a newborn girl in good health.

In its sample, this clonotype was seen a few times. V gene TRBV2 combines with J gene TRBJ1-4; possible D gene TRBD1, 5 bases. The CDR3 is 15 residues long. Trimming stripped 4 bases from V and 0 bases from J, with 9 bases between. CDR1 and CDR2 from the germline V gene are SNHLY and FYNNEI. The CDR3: CASSATAATNEKLFF. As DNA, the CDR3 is TGTGCCAGCAGTGCGACAGCTGCAACTAATGAAAAACTGTTTTTT.

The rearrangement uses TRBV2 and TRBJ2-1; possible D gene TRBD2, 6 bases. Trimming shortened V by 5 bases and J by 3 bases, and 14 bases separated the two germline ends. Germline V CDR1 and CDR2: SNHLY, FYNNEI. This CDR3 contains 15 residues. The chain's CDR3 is CASSTTGAIYNEQFF. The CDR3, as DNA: TGTGCCAGCAGTACGACGGGAGCTATCTACAATGAGCAGTTCTTC.

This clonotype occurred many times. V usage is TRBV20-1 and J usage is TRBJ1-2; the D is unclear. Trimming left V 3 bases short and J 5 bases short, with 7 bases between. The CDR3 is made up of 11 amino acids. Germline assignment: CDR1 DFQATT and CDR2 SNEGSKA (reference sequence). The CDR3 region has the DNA TGCAGTGCTAGGGCAGAGTATGGCTACACCTTC. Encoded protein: CSARAEYGYTF.

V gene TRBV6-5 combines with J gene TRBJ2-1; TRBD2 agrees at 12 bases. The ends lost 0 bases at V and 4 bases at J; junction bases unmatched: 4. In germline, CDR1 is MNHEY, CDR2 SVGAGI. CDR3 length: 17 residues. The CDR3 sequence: CASSYSTGLAGYNEQFF. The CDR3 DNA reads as TGTGCCAGCAGTTACTCGACAGGACTAGCGGGGTACAATGAGCAGTTCTTC.

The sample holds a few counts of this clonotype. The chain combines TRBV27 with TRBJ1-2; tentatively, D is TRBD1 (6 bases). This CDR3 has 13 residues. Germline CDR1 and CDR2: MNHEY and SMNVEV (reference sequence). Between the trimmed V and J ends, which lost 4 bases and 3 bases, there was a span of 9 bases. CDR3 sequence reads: CASSWGAHYGYTF. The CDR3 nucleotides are TGTGCCAGCAGTTGGGGGGCCCACTATGGCTACACCTTC.

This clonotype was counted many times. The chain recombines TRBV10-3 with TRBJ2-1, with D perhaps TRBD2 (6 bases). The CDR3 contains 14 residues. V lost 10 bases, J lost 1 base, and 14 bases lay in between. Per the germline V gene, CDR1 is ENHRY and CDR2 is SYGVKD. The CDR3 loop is CATKSSESYNEQFF. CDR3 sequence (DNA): TGTGCCACCAAATCTAGCGAATCCTACAATGAGCAGTTCTTC.

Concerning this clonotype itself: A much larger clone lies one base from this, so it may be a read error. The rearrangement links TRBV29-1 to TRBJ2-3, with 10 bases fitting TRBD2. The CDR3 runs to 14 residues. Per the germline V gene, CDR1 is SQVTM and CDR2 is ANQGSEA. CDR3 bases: TGCAGCCTTTCGAGCGGGAGGGGCACAGATGCGCAGTATTTT. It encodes CSLSSGRGTDAQYF.

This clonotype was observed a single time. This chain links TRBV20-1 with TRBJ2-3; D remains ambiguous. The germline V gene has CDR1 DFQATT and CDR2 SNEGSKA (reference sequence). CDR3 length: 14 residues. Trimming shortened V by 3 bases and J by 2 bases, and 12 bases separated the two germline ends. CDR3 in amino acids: CSARLGSHTDTQYF. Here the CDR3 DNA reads TGCAGTGCTAGGCTGGGCTCTCACACAGATACGCAGTATTTT.

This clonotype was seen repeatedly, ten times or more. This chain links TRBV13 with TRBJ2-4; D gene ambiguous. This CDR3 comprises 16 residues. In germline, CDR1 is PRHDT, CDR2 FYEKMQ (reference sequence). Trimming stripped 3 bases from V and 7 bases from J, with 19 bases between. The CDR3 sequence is CASSFGTKGVSNIQYF. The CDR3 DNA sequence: TGTGCCAGCAGCTTCGGAACGAAGGGCGTAAGCAACATTCAGTACTTC.

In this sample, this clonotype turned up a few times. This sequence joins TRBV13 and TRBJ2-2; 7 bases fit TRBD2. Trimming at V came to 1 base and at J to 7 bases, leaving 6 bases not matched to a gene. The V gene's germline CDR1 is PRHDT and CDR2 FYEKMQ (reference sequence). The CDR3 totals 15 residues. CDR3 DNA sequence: TGTGCCAGCAGCTTAGAGGAGCTAGCGGACGGGGAGCTGTTTTTT. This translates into CASSLEELADGELFF.

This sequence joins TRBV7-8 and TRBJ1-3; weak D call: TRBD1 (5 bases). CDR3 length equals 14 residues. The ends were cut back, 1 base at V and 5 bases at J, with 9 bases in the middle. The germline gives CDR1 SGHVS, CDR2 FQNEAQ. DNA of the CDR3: TGTGCCAGCAGCTTAGAGGCAGGGAGAAACACCATATATTTT. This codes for CASSLEAGRNTIYF.

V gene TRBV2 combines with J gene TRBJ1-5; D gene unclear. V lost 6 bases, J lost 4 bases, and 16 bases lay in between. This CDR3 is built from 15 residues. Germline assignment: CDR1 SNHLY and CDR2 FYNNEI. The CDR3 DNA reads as TGTGCCAGCAGCGGAGGAACGATACTTAATCAGCCCCAGCATTTT. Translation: CASSGGTILNQPQHF.

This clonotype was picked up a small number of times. The CDR3 region is CASSLGDGEAFF. Here the CDR3 DNA reads TGTGCCAGCAGCTTAGGGGACGGTGAAGCTTTCTTT. The chain recombines TRBV7-8 with TRBJ1-1; maybe TRBD1 (5 bases). Germline lookup yields CDR1 SGHVS and CDR2 FQNEAQ. Trimming left V 1 base short and J 7 bases short, with 7 bases between. CDR3 size: 12 residues. The full variable domain, completed using reference TRBV7-8 and TRBJ1-1, is GAGVSQSPRYKVAKRGQDVALRCDPISGHVSLFWYQQALGQGPEFLTYFQNEAQLDKSGLPSDRFFAERPEGSVSTLKIQRTQQEDSAVYLCASSLGDGEAFFGQGTRLTVV.

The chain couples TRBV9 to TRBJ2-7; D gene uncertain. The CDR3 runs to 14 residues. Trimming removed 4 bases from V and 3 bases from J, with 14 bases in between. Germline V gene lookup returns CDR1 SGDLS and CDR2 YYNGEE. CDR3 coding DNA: TGTGCCAGCAGCCCTCGGACCTTTTTCTACGAGCAGTACTTC. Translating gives CASSPRTFFYEQYF.